These 16 T cell receptor beta chains were all obtained from the same sample, sequenced in a study of T cells after yellow fever vaccination. From the 5' RACE reads, TCRdb called clonotypes with MiXCR, one entry per CDR3 protein. In the table there are 400,000 to 650,000 distinct CDR3 sequences, 21% of which are singletons. The material sequenced was PBMCs, taken 21 days after the first yellow fever vaccination. The receptors were sampled from a man between 18 and 29 years old who received the YFV17D yellow fever vaccine.

V usage is TRBV12-3 or TRBV12-4 and J usage is TRBJ1-6; TRBD1 agrees at 8 bases. The CDR3 runs 15 residues. V lost 4 bases, J lost 8 bases, and 7 bases stayed unmatched. CDR3 amino acids: CASSSAGGADSPLHF. The CDR3 DNA follows: TGTGCCAGCAGTTCCGCAGGGGGCGCGGATTCACCCCTCCACTTT.

The chain couples TRBV29-1 to TRBJ1-1; D possibly corresponds to TRBD1 (5 bases). Trimming stripped 1 base from V and 7 bases from J, with 10 bases between. Germline CDR1 reads SQVTM; CDR2 reads ANQGSEA. The CDR3 is 12 amino acids. The CDR3 nucleotides read TGCAGCGTTGAAGTAACGGGGCTTGAAGCTTTCTTT. This translates into CSVEVTGLEAFF.

This clonotype came up many times. The V and J genes are TRBV12-3 or TRBV12-4 and TRBJ2-2; D is perhaps TRBD2 (5 bases). The CDR3 contains 12 residues. V lost 6 bases, J lost 3 bases, and 5 bases lay in between. This CDR3 reads CASRRDTGELFF. The CDR3 DNA sequence: TGTGCCAGCAGGAGGGACACCGGGGAGCTGTTTTTT.

This chain joins TRBV7-2 and TRBJ2-5; D is undetermined. The CDR3 has 15 amino acids. Germline values: CDR1 SGHTA, CDR2 FQGNSA. V lost 5 bases and J 2 bases, leaving 15 bases between the germline ends. The CDR3 DNA follows: TGTGCCAGCAGCATCTCACCCCGCGAACAAGAGACCCAGTACTTC. This encodes CASSISPREQETQYF.

A few counts support this clonotype. The rearrangement uses TRBV20-1 and TRBJ2-3; no reliable D call. The CDR3 is made up of 12 amino acids. V lost 6 bases to trimming and J lost 1 base, with 8 bases between them. Per the germline V gene, CDR1 is DFQATT and CDR2 is SNEGSKA (reference sequence). The CDR3 reads CSADKRTDTQYF. The DNA for the CDR3 is TGCAGTGCAGACAAGCGCACAGATACGCAGTATTTT.

This clonotype was seen only a few times. CDR3 region: CASSIYPPQPQHF. CDR3 nucleotide sequence: TGTGCCAGTAGTATCTACCCTCCTCAGCCCCAGCATTTT. The chain couples TRBV19 to TRBJ1-5; no clear D. Trimming removed 3 bases at V and 6 bases at J, with 9 bases between. Germline V lookup: CDR1 LNHDA, CDR2 SQIVND (reference sequence). The CDR3 is made up of 13 amino acids.

This clonotype was detected only a few times. The chain uses TRBV4-1 and TRBJ2-7; perhaps TRBD1 as D (5 bases). This CDR3 is built from 16 residues. Trimming took 3 bases from V and 0 from J, leaving 15 bases between them. Germline V CDR1 and CDR2: MGHRA, YSYEKL. The CDR3 here is CASSQLEGHRSYEQYF. CDR3 in DNA: TGCGCCAGCAGCCAGTTAGAAGGACACCGCTCCTACGAGCAGTACTTC.

The table lists this clonotype with a few counts. This rearrangement joins TRBV12-3 or TRBV12-4 to TRBJ2-3, with D uncertain. CDR3 size: 13 residues. Trimming shortened V by 3 bases and J by 2 bases, and 6 bases separated the two germline ends. CDR3 sequence reads: CASSLSITDTQYF. DNA for the CDR3: TGTGCCAGCAGTTTGAGCATCACAGATACGCAGTATTTT.

This clonotype has only a few counts. V is TRBV12-3 or TRBV12-4 and J is TRBJ1-3; TRBD1 matches at 9 bases. The CDR3 has 17 amino acids. The trim removed 5 bases at V and 0 bases at J, leaving 8 bases unmatched. The CDR3 spells CASSTRQGVHSGNTIYF. CDR3 DNA: TGTGCCAGCAGTACCCGACAGGGGGTCCACTCTGGAAACACCATATATTTT.

The genes are TRBV7-8 and TRBJ2-7, with D perhaps assigned TRBD1 or TRBD2 (5 bases each). Germline V gene sequence: CDR1 SGHVS, CDR2 FQNEAQ. The CDR3 loop spans 15 amino acids. Trimming left V 7 bases short and J 0 bases short, with 16 bases between. CDR3 nucleotides: TGTGCCAGCACCCAACGGCAGGGAGCCTCCTACGAGCAGTACTTC. Protein product: CASTQRQGASYEQYF.

This clonotype was counted a few times. The CDR3 DNA follows: TGTGCCAGCAGTTCCCCAACAGCCTCTGGGGCCAACGTCCTGACTTTC. It yields the protein CASSSPTASGANVLTF. The rearrangement joins TRBV6-5 to TRBJ2-6; D is unclear. Germline lookup yields CDR1 MNHEY and CDR2 SVGAGI. The CDR3 is made up of 16 amino acids. V shed 4 bases and J shed 0 bases, with 10 bases lying between them.

At least ten counts were recorded for this clonotype. The chain recombines TRBV4-2 with TRBJ1-1; 10 bases fit TRBD1. V was pared by 4 bases and J by 3 bases, with 5 bases of the junction left unmatched. Germline V gene lookup returns CDR1 LGHNA and CDR2 YNFKEQ. The CDR3 totals 15 residues. In DNA, the CDR3 is TGTGCCAGCAGCCCGACAGGGGGCGAGGACACTGAAGCTTTCTTT. Amino acids: CASSPTGGEDTEAFF.

The J gene is TRBJ1-2, the V gene TRBV5-1; 9 nucleotides align to TRBD1. The CDR3 extends over 16 amino acids. With 5 bases clipped from V and 3 bases from J, the junction kept 11 bases outside the gene matches. Germline loops: CDR1 SGHRS, CDR2 YFSETQ. The CDR3 sequence: CASRGTGRITDYGYTF. CDR3 DNA: TGCGCCAGCAGAGGGACAGGGCGCATAACTGACTATGGCTACACCTTC.

This chain uses TRBV6-1 with TRBJ1-2; unclear D gene. V was cut by 0 bases and J by 3 bases, with 8 bases left in between. The germline V gene encodes CDR1 MNHNS and CDR2 SASEGT. This CDR3 contains 14 residues. The CDR3 sequence: CASSEAVWDYGYTF. The CDR3 DNA reads TGTGCCAGCAGTGAAGCGGTATGGGACTATGGCTACACCTTC.

This clonotype has just a few counts. The rearrangement links TRBV6-1 to TRBJ2-1; TRBD2 matches 11 bases. Germline V gene sequence: CDR1 MNHNS, CDR2 SASEGT. J gave up 4 bases and V 7 bases, and 3 bases lay outside the gene matches. This CDR3 comprises 14 residues. Written as DNA, the CDR3 is TGTGCCAGCACCGGGACTAGCGGTTACAATGAGCAGTTCTTC. It yields the protein CASTGTSGYNEQFF.

This clonotype was counted many times. The J gene is TRBJ2-4, the V gene TRBV4-1, with unresolved D. CDR1 and CDR2 (germline): MGHRA, YSYEKL. CDR3 size: 15 residues. V lost 0 bases and J 10 bases, leaving 16 bases between the germline ends. CDR3 sequence (DNA): TGCGCCAGCAGCCAAGAGGGGAACAGTTTGGGTATTCAGTACTTC. This sequence encodes CASSQEGNSLGIQYF.